The clone carrying this T cell receptor (beta chain) was seen only a few times. The antigen is undetermined. The entry originates in a study of cytomegalovirus exposure and HLA in healthy donors. A multiplex PCR was run with 60 Vbeta primers and 13 Jbeta primers. Profiling relied on immunoSEQ multiplex PCR, and the TCRdb table lists in-frame clones only, not all of them. Here the sample spans over 55,000 clones, roughly 78% being singletons. CDR1 is SEHNR, CDR2 FQNEAQ, per germline (reference sequence). The length of the CDR3 is 13 residues. With 1 base removed from V and 8 bases from J, the gap between germline ends came to 9 bases. General study findings and limits: The study recorded over 150 TCR beta chains that were cytomegalovirus-associated.

This sequence originates from a woman under 40 in good health and CMV-seronegative. The V and J genes are TRBV7-9 and TRBJ2-1; D unclear. The sequenced material came from PBMCs. The CDR3 spells CASSLGVSDEQFF. The DNA for the CDR3 is TGTGCCAGCAGCTTAGGGGTAAGCGATGAGCAGTTCTTC.